Listed below are T cell receptor beta chains from one sample, sequenced in a study of T cells after posttransplantation cyclophosphamide. The repertoire was sequenced with immunoSEQ multiplex PCR; TCRdb's copy has only in-frame clones and lacks some. The repertoire shows 35,000 to 40,000 clones, none seen only once; the top ten take around 5.9%. Sequenced: PBMCs. These receptors all come from a man aged 25-40 years in good health and a related stem cell transplant donor. CDR3s include the opening cysteine and the closing phenylalanine or tryptophan. Fields, in order: CDR3 length, V gene, clone size, J gene, D gene, CDR3 DNA, CDR3 protein. A D gene is named only where the DNA matches it firmly. Clone sizes are given selectively: once, few, many, or a class where the clone is expanded.

len: 15; v_gene: TRBV11-2; abundance: many; j_gene: TRBJ2-5; d_gene: NA; CDR3nt: TGTGCCAGCAGCCCAGGGGAAGGGGTAGGGGAGACCCAGTACTTC; CDR3aa: CASSPGEGVGETQYF
len: 14; v_gene: TRBV10-3; abundance: many; j_gene: TRBJ2-7; d_gene: TRBD2; CDR3nt: TGTGCCATCAGCCCGGGTCGGGGGGCCTACGAGCAGTACTTC; CDR3aa: CAISPGRGAYEQYF
len: 15; v_gene: TRBV29-1; abundance: few; j_gene: TRBJ2-1; d_gene: NA; CDR3nt: TGCAGCGGCAAGGCACAGGGTGAAAACTACAATGAGCAGTTCTTC; CDR3aa: CSGKAQGENYNEQFF
len: 14; v_gene: TRBV7-2; abundance: NA; j_gene: TRBJ2-2; d_gene: TRBD1; CDR3nt: TGTGCCAGCAGCCCGACAGGGGTGACCGGGGAGCTGTTTTTT; CDR3aa: CASSPTGVTGELFF
len: 14; v_gene: TRBV19; abundance: many; j_gene: TRBJ2-7; d_gene: TRBD1; CDR3nt: TGTGCCAGTACCCCGGGACAGATAGGCTACGAGCAGTACTTC; CDR3aa: CASTPGQIGYEQYF
len: 21; v_gene: TRBV19; abundance: many; j_gene: TRBJ2-6; d_gene: TRBD1; CDR3nt: TGTGCCAGTAACCTCCGGGACAGGGGTACCATATCACCCTCTGGGGCCAACGTCCTGACTTTC; CDR3aa: CASNLRDRGTISPSGANVLTF
len: 17; v_gene: TRBV7-9; abundance: many; j_gene: TRBJ2-2; d_gene: TRBD1; CDR3nt: TGTGCCAGCAGTCAAACCCACGGGACAGGGGATACCGGGGAGCTGTTTTTT; CDR3aa: CASSQTHGTGDTGELFF
len: 15; v_gene: TRBV27; abundance: many; j_gene: TRBJ2-7; d_gene: TRBD2; CDR3nt: TGTGCCAGCAGTTTATCCAGCGGGGGGACCTACGAGCAGTACTTC; CDR3aa: CASSLSSGGTYEQYF
len: 14; v_gene: TRBV12-5; abundance: few; j_gene: TRBJ2-5; d_gene: NA; CDR3nt: TGTGCTAGTGGTTCCGGGGGAATCGGGGAGACCCAGTACTTC; CDR3aa: CASGSGGIGETQYF
len: 16; v_gene: TRBV5-1; abundance: many; j_gene: TRBJ2-7; d_gene: TRBD1; CDR3nt: TGCGCCAGCAGCTTCAAGGACAGGGCGAAACCGTACGAGCAGTACTTC; CDR3aa: CASSFKDRAKPYEQYF
len: 19; v_gene: TRBV13; abundance: NA; j_gene: TRBJ2-2; d_gene: TRBD2; CDR3nt: TGTGCCAGCAGCTTAGGAAATAGCGGGGGGCTATCGAACACCGGGGAGCTGTTTTTT; CDR3aa: CASSLGNSGGLSNTGELFF
len: 12; v_gene: TRBV29-1; abundance: many; j_gene: TRBJ2-7; d_gene: TRBD1; CDR3nt: TGCAGCGTGGGGACAGTCCAAGGGGAGCAGTACTTC; CDR3aa: CSVGTVQGEQYF
len: 14; v_gene: TRBV12-3/TRBV12-4; abundance: many; j_gene: TRBJ2-7; d_gene: NA; CDR3nt: TGTGCCAGCAGTTCCGCAGGGTGGTCCTACGAGCAGTACTTC; CDR3aa: CASSSAGWSYEQYF
len: 15; v_gene: TRBV9; abundance: few; j_gene: TRBJ2-5; d_gene: NA; CDR3nt: TGTGCCAGCAGCCCACAGGGTGGTTTTAGGGAGACCCAGTACTTC; CDR3aa: CASSPQGGFRETQYF
len: 14; v_gene: TRBV19; abundance: few; j_gene: TRBJ1-5; d_gene: NA; CDR3nt: TGTGCCAGTAGTATTTTGACAAGCAATCAGCCCCAGCATTTT; CDR3aa: CASSILTSNQPQHF
len: 13; v_gene: TRBV6-5; abundance: many; j_gene: TRBJ2-6; d_gene: NA; CDR3nt: TGTGCCAGCAGTCGGACAGTTACCAACGTCCTGACTTTC; CDR3aa: CASSRTVTNVLTF
len: 21; v_gene: TRBV4-1; abundance: many; j_gene: TRBJ2-2; d_gene: NA; CDR3nt: TGCGCCAGCAGACCTCCCTTTCGGCTAACAGGGATTCCCGAGGGCACCGGGGAGCTGTTTTTT; CDR3aa: CASRPPFRLTGIPEGTGELFF
len: 13; v_gene: TRBV6-1; abundance: many; j_gene: TRBJ1-2; d_gene: TRBD1; CDR3nt: TGTGCCAGCAGACAGGGGATTAACTATGGCTACACCTTC; CDR3aa: CASRQGINYGYTF
len: 16; v_gene: TRBV15; abundance: few; j_gene: TRBJ2-3; d_gene: TRBD2; CDR3nt: TGTGCCACCAGCAGTTTCGAGCGGGGGGCTGCAGATACGCAGTATTTT; CDR3aa: CATSSFERGAADTQYF
len: 14; v_gene: TRBV7-9; abundance: many; j_gene: TRBJ2-7; d_gene: TRBD2; CDR3nt: TGTGCCAGCAGCTTAACTAGCGGGACCTACGAGCAGTACTTC; CDR3aa: CASSLTSGTYEQYF
len: 16; v_gene: TRBV6-4; abundance: many; j_gene: TRBJ2-3; d_gene: TRBD2; CDR3nt: TGTGCCAGCAGTGACTCGGCTAGCGGGGGAGGAGATACGCAGTATTTT; CDR3aa: CASSDSASGGGDTQYF
len: 17; v_gene: TRBV14; abundance: many; j_gene: TRBJ1-3; d_gene: TRBD1; CDR3nt: TGTGCCAGCAGCCGCTTGGAGGGGGCAGACTCTGGAAACACCATATATTTT; CDR3aa: CASSRLEGADSGNTIYF
len: 12; v_gene: TRBV29-1; abundance: NA; j_gene: TRBJ1-2; d_gene: NA; CDR3nt: TGCAGCGGGGGGCAGCCAGACTATGGCTACACCTTC; CDR3aa: CSGGQPDYGYTF
len: 12; v_gene: TRBV28; abundance: many; j_gene: TRBJ1-4; d_gene: NA; CDR3nt: TGTGCCAGCAGTTCGAAGGAGACAAAGAGGTTTTTT; CDR3aa: CASSSKETKRFF
len: 21; v_gene: TRBV7-8; abundance: many; j_gene: TRBJ1-3; d_gene: NA; CDR3nt: TGTGCCAGCAGCTCAAACAGAGGACTCTCATTCCCTAAGAGCTCTGGAAACACCATATATTTT; CDR3aa: CASSSNRGLSFPKSSGNTIYF
len: 13; v_gene: TRBV2; abundance: many; j_gene: TRBJ2-7; d_gene: TRBD1; CDR3nt: TGTGCCAGCAGGGGACAGGGGAGGCGCGAGCAGTACTTC; CDR3aa: CASRGQGRREQYF
len: 15; v_gene: TRBV24-1; abundance: many; j_gene: TRBJ2-1; d_gene: NA; CDR3nt: TGTGCCACCAGTGATTTTAACCAGGGTGTAAATGAGCAGTTCTTC; CDR3aa: CATSDFNQGVNEQFF
len: 18; v_gene: TRBV4-2; abundance: NA; j_gene: TRBJ2-3; d_gene: TRBD2; CDR3nt: TGTGCCAGCAGCCAACGCATCGGACTAGCGGGCCCCACAGATACGCAGTATTTT; CDR3aa: CASSQRIGLAGPTDTQYF
len: 12; v_gene: TRBV7-9; abundance: many; j_gene: TRBJ1-3; d_gene: NA; CDR3nt: TGTGCCAGCAGCTTAAGTACTAACACCATATATTTT; CDR3aa: CASSLSTNTIYF
len: 14; v_gene: TRBV6-1; abundance: many; j_gene: TRBJ2-2; d_gene: TRBD1; CDR3nt: TGTGCCACCCCCGGCAGGGGGTGGGACGGGGAGCTGTTTTTT; CDR3aa: CATPGRGWDGELFF
len: 15; v_gene: TRBV6-4; abundance: many; j_gene: TRBJ2-1; d_gene: NA; CDR3nt: TGTGCCAGCAGTGAAACTAGCGAAGGGGGCAATGAGCAGTTCTTC; CDR3aa: CASSETSEGGNEQFF
len: 13; v_gene: TRBV12-3/TRBV12-4; abundance: NA; j_gene: TRBJ2-5; d_gene: NA; CDR3nt: TGTGCCAGCAGCGTAACAGGTCAAGAGACCCAGTACTTC; CDR3aa: CASSVTGQETQYF
len: 14; v_gene: TRBV11-2; abundance: many; j_gene: TRBJ2-5; d_gene: TRBD1; CDR3nt: TGTGCCAGCAGCACCCACAGGGGTCGAGAGACCCAGTACTTC; CDR3aa: CASSTHRGRETQYF